Sequencing of this T cell receptor (beta chain) was carried out in a study of control samples from healthy donors and cancer patients. Some clones are missing from TCRdb's copy, which holds only in-frame ones; the method was immunoSEQ multiplex PCR. The sample contains tens of thousands of clones, approximately 91% of which appear only once. The germline CDR1 and CDR2 sequences are LGHNT and FRNRAP. There are 15 residues in the CDR3. The ends were cut back, 6 bases at V and 4 bases at J, with 16 bases in the middle. Sequencing used PBMCs. The chain has TRBV12-5 and TRBJ2-1; the D gene is possibly TRBD1 (6 bases). This clonotype was sampled from a woman aged 50 to 60 with colorectal cancer. The CDR3 reads CASGQGSGVYNEQFF. As DNA, the CDR3 is TGTGCTAGTGGCCAGGGGAGTGGGGTATACAATGAGCAGTTCTTC.